These T cell receptor beta chains were read from a single sample in a study of cytomegalovirus exposure and HLA in healthy donors. Data came from immunoSEQ multiplex PCR; TCRdb stores just in-frame clones and leaves some out. The sample consists of hundreds of thousands of clones, around 79% of them appearing once. The specimen was PBMCs. The receptors were gathered from a girl aged 2-10 years in good health and CMV-seronegative. The CDR3 runs from the conserved cysteine through the conserved F or W. D genes are given only for firm matches. Not every row has a clone size; where given, it reads once, few, many or a size class.

>14|.|TRBV2|TRBJ1-1|.
TGTGCCAGCAGTGGAGACAGATTGAACACTGAAGCTTTCTTT
CASSGDRLNTEAFF
>17|TRBD1|TRBV10-1|TRBJ1-2|.
TGCGCCAGCAGTGCCACCGAGCAGGGGGTGCTCCTCTATGGCTACACCTTC
CASSATEQGVLLYGYTF
>15|TRBD1|TRBV6-4|TRBJ2-3|few
TGTGCCAGCAGTGAATCAGGGGGTGGGAGAGATACGCAGTATTTT
CASSESGGGRDTQYF
>12|.|TRBV7-9|TRBJ1-4|.
TGTGCCAGCAGCACCCCGACAGGACCCCTGTTTTTT
CASSTPTGPLFF
>15|.|TRBV6-1|TRBJ1-1|.
TGTGCCAGCAGTGAAGAAATCTTATCGGGATCTGAAGCTTTCTTT
CASSEEILSGSEAFF
>14|TRBD1|TRBV9|TRBJ2-1|.
TGTGCCAGCAGCGTAGGGACAGGGTGGAATGAGCAGTTCTTC
CASSVGTGWNEQFF
>19|TRBD2|TRBV15|TRBJ2-2|.
TGTGCCACCAGCAGAGGACTAGCGGGGGGAGGATCGAACACCGGGGAGCTGTTTTTT
CATSRGLAGGGSNTGELFF
>15|.|TRBV6-4|TRBJ2-3|.
TGTGCCAGCAGTGAACGAGGCTCTCCAGCAGATACGCAGTATTTT
CASSERGSPADTQYF
>15|.|TRBV21-1|TRBJ1-2|.
TGTGCCAGCAGCACACCCAACGGACAGGGTCGCGGCTACACCTTC
CASSTPNGQGRGYTF
>13|TRBD1|TRBV29-1|TRBJ1-1|.
TGCAGCATCAAAGGGACAGCGAACACTGAAGCTTTCTTT
CSIKGTANTEAFF
>15|.|TRBV19|TRBJ1-3|.
TGTGCCAGTACCCTCCAGGGGCTAGGAGGAAACACCATATATTTT
CASTLQGLGGNTIYF
>12|TRBD2|TRBV13|TRBJ2-3|few
TGTGCCAGCAGCTTGGGGGGGAATACGCAGTATTTT
CASSLGGNTQYF